Below, one T cell receptor (beta chain) is given with its context. This clone was counted a few times. Its antigen is not yet known. Base qualities are missing; no much larger clone stands one base away. Library preparation was by the immunoSEQ multiplex PCR assay. The multiplex PCR relied on a mix of 60 forward primers for TCR Vbeta segments and 13 reverse primers for TCR Jbeta segments. The CDR3 region of rearranged TCR beta genes was amplified from genomic DNA by a multiplex PCR assay. Amplified TCR beta libraries were sequenced as 87-base-pair reads on the Illumina HiSeq System. On the study's bioinformatics: In a later analysis, approximately 74 million unique TCR beta chains were counted across the 650 to 700 repertoires, and roughly 10 million of these chains were shared by at least two donors. To remove PCR and sequencing errors, raw reads were error-corrected and collapsed into unique sequences using a nearest-neighbor algorithm that merged closely related sequences. To assign V, D and J gene segments, CDR3 sequences were aligned to IMGT reference sequences. For a sequence to be retained, a match of at least six nucleotides to both a V gene segment and a J gene segment was required. Rearrangements were classified as productive when the CDR3 lacked stop codons and remained in frame with V and J, and all other rearrangements were classified as non-productive. CDR3 was defined according to IMGT convention as the region running from the second conserved V-encoded cysteine to the conserved J-encoded phenylalanine. The earlier analysis of about 530 of the donors excluded any sequence lacking an unambiguous match to a single V gene segment. An earlier analysis of a few hundred of the donors called V segments functional above 56.7% productive rearrangements and segregating when the between-donor standard deviation exceeded 5%. A statistical classification framework was built to diagnose cytomegalovirus status from the catalog of TCR beta chain sequences. A later analysis assigned V and J genes by comparing TCR nucleotide sequences with IMGT/GENE-DB human TR gene sequences. Using the TCRdist pipeline, a later analysis assigned CDR3 sequences along with most-parsimonious VDJ recombination scenarios. In a later analysis, every TCR beta chain was defined by the combination of its CDR3 amino acid sequence and its V-gene family, and reads without a unique V-gene family were dropped. In a later analysis, 500 to 700 highly shared, low-generation-probability nucleotide sequences were removed to address suspected cross-contamination and a sequencing artifact. In a later analysis, a clonal expansion index was calculated for each public chain from normalized within-repertoire ranks of inferred template counts. In a later analysis, generation probabilities were computed using a VDJ recombination model fitted to out-of-frame rearrangements, and the results were checked against IGoR. A later analysis scored TCR-TCR, TCR-HLA and TCR-CMV co-occurrence with hypergeometric tests, applying a repertoire-size bias correction to TCR pairs. To estimate false discovery rates, a later analysis permuted the HLA or CMV assignments 20 times. In a later analysis, co-occurring TCRs were grouped using DBSCAN, with TCRdist sequence similarity added in when clustering inside HLA-allele-positive subsets. For co-occurrence clustering, repertoires with fewer than 30,000 or more than 120,000 public chains were excluded, along with a handful of repertoires with anomalous nucleotide sharing. The source is immuneACCESS, and TCRdb retained only in-frame sequences with V and J called. Part of the clones is not carried over; for the studies checked, unresolved V genes explain less than half of this, and the remainder is unexplained. The DNA was the basis for D and trimming; V, J and clone size are from that table. This sample is represented by hundreds of thousands of clones; about 78% of them were singletons. In total, the top ten clones hold 3.8% of the sample.

This entry is derived from a study of cytomegalovirus exposure and HLA in healthy donors (dated by TCRdb to 2015 to 2018). About the full investigation: An earlier analysis of roughly 610 of the donors reported approximately 300 Gb of sequence data and 95 million to 140 million unique TCR beta sequences obtained from around 190 million T cells. Rather than drawing on any new phenotypic data, the later analysis identified candidate immune exposures from TCR beta sequences and the way those sequences occurred across donors. The T cell repertoires of some 700 subjects were profiled by immunosequencing and related to cytomegalovirus serostatus. The genetic ancestry cluster associated with self-reported Caucasian donors included 81% of the roughly 410 genotyped donors. Roughly 300 gigabases of sequencing data and roughly 80 million unique TCR sequences made up an early release that covered approximately 650 HLA-typed donors. The number of typed donors differed by locus: roughly 629-640 for A, B, C, DRB1 and DQB1; roughly 510 for DQA1; around 580 for DPA1; and some 430 for DPB1. A later genetic analysis took genome-wide SNP genotypes for about 65% of the 666 donors and used that subset as a discovery cohort. Donor age, sex, ethnicity and CMV serostatus were compiled together with the repertoire data. On average, roughly 240,000 unique TCR beta nucleotide sequences were sequenced per donor among 300 to 500 genotyped donors of the cohort, with roughly 20% of those sequences being non-productive. To predict cytomegalovirus infection status, the study brought together high-throughput TCR immunosequencing, statistical association of individual TCRs with disease status, and machine learning. An earlier analysis of 587 of the donors applied high-throughput TCR beta sequencing to assess whether each TCR beta V gene segment acted as functional or pseudogenic. Because of strong linkage in the cohort, roughly five DR-DQ haplotypes were treated as single units for association and clustering. HLA typing included class I and class II loci at four-digit resolution. All discovery cohort repertoires had been generated using a single sequencing platform. In a later analysis, previously published TCR beta repertoires from several hundred donors were re-analyzed and high-resolution HLA genotyping was added so that TCR occurrence patterns could be studied. Along with the roughly 700-subject first cohort, a separate validation cohort of 120 different subjects was used. The aim of the study was to test whether cataloging public T cell receptors could identify signatures of past pathogen exposure.

Broader findings and caveats from the paper: Most CMV-associated TCR beta chains appeared to be HLA-restricted in a later analysis, and the HLA associations seemed to be driven largely by CMV exposure. In a later analysis, TCR association rates were found to vary across HLA loci, with the most associated TCRs seen for DRB1 alleles and the fewest for HLA-C alleles. Three of the identified cytomegalovirus-associated TCR beta chains were confirmed in vitro to be specific for cytomegalovirus antigens. Some IMGT-functional V segments, including TRBV6-2 and TRBV6-3, could not be told apart with the 87-base-pair reads, so those segments were excluded. A later analysis reported that several top co-occurrence clusters appeared linked to parvovirus B19, influenza, CMV and Epstein-Barr virus. Strong co-occurrence of HLA alleles, especially DR and DQ, made assigning TCR associations to individual alleles difficult. A later genetic analysis associated a missense DCLRE1C variant with V-gene and J-gene trimming of TCR beta chains, and an independent cohort replicated the association. In a later analysis, some 17,000 TCR beta sequences were associated with specific HLA alleles at a false discovery rate of 0.05. The sequencing pipeline was judged likely to have produced a cluster of highly shared sequence variants as a technical artifact. Because counts were too low, roughly 17 rarely observed V segments, including chromosome 9 orphons, were left out of the earlier analysis of 500 to 750 of the donors. Presence/absence analyses assumed roughly uniform sequencing depth across donors, an assumption that may not hold. This cohort had only TCR beta chains sequenced, and the lack of alpha or paired-chain data limited which features could be detected. Because HLA typing was missing for some donors at each locus, association tests included only the typed subset. The study listed 170 or so TCR beta chains as associated with cytomegalovirus. A further reported finding was that TCR beta sequences accurately predicted the HLA-A and HLA-B alleles for most subjects in the first cohort. Immune exposure information for the cohort was limited to CMV serostatus. Compared with the roughly 700-donor mean, donors in an Asian-associated ancestry cluster had fewer N-insertions in productive TCRs, according to a later genetic analysis. Across donors, most TCR sequences were observed very rarely, whereas some public TCRs were present in many individuals. The authors suggested that the approach could potentially be extended to other disease states and immunological phenotypes. In a later analysis, HLA-associated TCR beta chains showed more clonal expansion and lower generation probabilities than non-associated chains that were equally common. In an earlier analysis of some 550 of the donors, most TCR beta V segments were observed in productive rearrangements about 87% or about 30% of the time, broadly matching IMGT annotations. Correlated functional status among segregating V segments might be attributable to linkage disequilibrium, but an unknown experimental factor could not be ruled out. Cytomegalovirus status was reported to be diagnosed by the classifier with high specificity and sensitivity in both the original and validation cohorts.

Inclusive of the bounding cysteine and phenylalanine, the CDR3 is 13 residues long. Only the CDR3 portion is preserved as DNA: 39 bases, with reading frame beginning at the first base. From the germline V gene, CDR1 is MNHEY and CDR2 is SVGAGI. V drops 5 bases and J drops 4 bases, leaving 11 bases in between. The cohort comprised around 690 healthy bone marrow donors. At the time of sampling, every cohort member was nominally healthy, though immune exposures that went unrecorded were likely present. The donor was CMV seronegative and belonged to the group of approximately 320 seronegative cohort members. Every donor gave a peripheral blood sample, and the peripheral blood mononuclear cells from that sample were used for TCR beta sequencing. Genomic DNA was extracted from the blood cell samples with the Qiagen DNeasy Blood Extraction Kit.

Sequencing was carried out using PBMCs. This chain is built from TRBV6-5 and TRBJ1-2; the D segment could be TRBD1, given 6 matching bases. This TCR was sampled from a male donor in good health and CMV-seronegative. The CDR3 is CASSHDRIYGYTF. The DNA sequence reads TGTGCCAGCAGTCACGACAGGATCTATGGCTACACCTTC.